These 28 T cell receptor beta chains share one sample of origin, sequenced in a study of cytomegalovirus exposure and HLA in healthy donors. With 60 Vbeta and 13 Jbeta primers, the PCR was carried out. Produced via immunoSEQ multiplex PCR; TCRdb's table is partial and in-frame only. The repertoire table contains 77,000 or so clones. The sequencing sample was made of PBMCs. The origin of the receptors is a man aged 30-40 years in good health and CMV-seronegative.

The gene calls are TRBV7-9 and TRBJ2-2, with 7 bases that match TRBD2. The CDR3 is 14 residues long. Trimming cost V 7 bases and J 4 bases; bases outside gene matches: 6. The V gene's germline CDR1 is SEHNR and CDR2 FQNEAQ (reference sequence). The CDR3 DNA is TGTGCCAGCACCCACTCGGGGGGCACCGGGGAGCTGTTTTTT. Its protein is CASTHSGGTGELFF.

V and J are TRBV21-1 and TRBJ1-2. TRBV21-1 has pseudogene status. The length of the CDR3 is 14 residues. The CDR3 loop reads CASSKALEGDGYTF. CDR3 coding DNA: TGTGCCAGCAGCAAAGCCTTGGAGGGTGATGGCTACACCTTC.

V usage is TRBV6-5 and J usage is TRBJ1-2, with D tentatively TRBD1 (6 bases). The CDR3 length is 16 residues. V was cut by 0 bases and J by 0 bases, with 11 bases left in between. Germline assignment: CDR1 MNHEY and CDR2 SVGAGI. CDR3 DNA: TGTGCCAGCAGTTACTCGGGACATCGAGCTAACTATGGCTACACCTTC. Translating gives CASSYSGHRANYGYTF.

CDR3 sequence (DNA): TGTGCCAGCAGTCAAGGGACATCCTACGAGCAGTACTTC. It translates to CASSQGTSYEQYF. The V and J genes are TRBV5-4 and TRBJ2-7; perhaps TRBD1 as D (6 bases). Germline loops: CDR1 SGHNT, CDR2 YYREEE (reference sequence). V lost 5 bases, J lost 1 base, and 10 bases lay in between. The CDR3 has 13 residues.

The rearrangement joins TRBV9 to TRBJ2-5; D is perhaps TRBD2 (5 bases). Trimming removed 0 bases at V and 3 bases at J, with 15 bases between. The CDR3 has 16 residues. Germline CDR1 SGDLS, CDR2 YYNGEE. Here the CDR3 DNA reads TGTGCCAGCAGCGTAGGAGTAGCGCTGGACGAAGAGACCCAGTACTTC. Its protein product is CASSVGVALDEETQYF. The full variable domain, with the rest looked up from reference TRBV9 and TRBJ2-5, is DSGVTQTPKHLITATGQRVTLRCSPRSGDLSVYWYQQSLDQGLQFLIQYYNGEERAKGNILERFSAQQFPDLHSELNLSSLELGDSALYFCASSVGVALDEETQYFGPGTRLLVL.

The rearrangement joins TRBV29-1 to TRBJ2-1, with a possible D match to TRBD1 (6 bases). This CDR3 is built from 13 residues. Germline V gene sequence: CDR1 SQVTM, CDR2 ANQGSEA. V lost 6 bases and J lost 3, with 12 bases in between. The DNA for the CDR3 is TGCAGCGTGAGGGGGACGAGCTACAATGAGCAGTTCTTC. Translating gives CSVRGTSYNEQFF.

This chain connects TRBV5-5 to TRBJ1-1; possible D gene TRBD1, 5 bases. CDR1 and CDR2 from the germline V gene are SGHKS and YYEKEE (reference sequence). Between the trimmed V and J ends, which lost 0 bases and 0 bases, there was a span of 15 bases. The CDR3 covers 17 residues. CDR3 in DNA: TGTGCCAGCAGCTTGGTGGCCGGGGGAGGGGTGAACACTGAAGCTTTCTTT. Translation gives CASSLVAGGGVNTEAFF.

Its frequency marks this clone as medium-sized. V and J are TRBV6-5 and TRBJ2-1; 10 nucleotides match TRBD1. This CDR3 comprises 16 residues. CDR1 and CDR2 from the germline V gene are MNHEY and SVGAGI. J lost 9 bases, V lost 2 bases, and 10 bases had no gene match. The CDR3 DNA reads TGTGCCAGCAGTTACCCTCCGGGACAGGGGACGGGTGAGCAGTTCTTC. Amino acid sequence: CASSYPPGQGTGEQFF.

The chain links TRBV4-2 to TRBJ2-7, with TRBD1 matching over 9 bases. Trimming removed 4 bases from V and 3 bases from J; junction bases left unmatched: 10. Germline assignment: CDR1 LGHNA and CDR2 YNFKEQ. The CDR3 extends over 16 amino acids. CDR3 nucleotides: TGTGCCAGCAGCCTCGGACAGGGGTATGGGGGCTACGAGCAGTACTTC. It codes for CASSLGQGYGGYEQYF.

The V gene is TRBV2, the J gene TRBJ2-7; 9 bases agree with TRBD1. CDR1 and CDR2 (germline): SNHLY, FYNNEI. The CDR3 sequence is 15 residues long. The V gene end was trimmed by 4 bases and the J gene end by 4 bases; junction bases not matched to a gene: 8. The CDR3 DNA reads TGTGCCAGCAGTGTAGACAGGGGGAGATATTACGAGCAGTACTTC. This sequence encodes CASSVDRGRYYEQYF.

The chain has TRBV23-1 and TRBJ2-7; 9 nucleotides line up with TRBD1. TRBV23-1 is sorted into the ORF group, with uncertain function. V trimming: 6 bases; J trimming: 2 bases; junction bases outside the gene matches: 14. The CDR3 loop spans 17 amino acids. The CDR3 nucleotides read TGCGCCAGCAGGGCGGGACAGGGCTATGAGGACCCCTACGAGCAGTACTTC. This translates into CASRAGQGYEDPYEQYF.

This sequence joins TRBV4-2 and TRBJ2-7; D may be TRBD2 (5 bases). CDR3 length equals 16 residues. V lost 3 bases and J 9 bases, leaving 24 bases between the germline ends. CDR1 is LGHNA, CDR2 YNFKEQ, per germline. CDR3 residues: CASSQDGQSGAMGQYF. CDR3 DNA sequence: TGTGCCAGCAGCCAGGACGGCCAGAGCGGCGCGATGGGGCAGTACTTC.

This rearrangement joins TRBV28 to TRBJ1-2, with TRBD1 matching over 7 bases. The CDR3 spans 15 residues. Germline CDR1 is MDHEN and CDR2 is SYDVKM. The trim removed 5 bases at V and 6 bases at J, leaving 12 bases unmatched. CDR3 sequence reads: CASSPNDRVGNGYTF. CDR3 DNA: TGTGCCAGCAGTCCAAACGACAGGGTCGGCAATGGCTACACCTTC.

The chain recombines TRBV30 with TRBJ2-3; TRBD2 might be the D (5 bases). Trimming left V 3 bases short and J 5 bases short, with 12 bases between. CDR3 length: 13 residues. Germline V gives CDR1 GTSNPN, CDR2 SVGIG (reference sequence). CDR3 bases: TGTGCCTGGAGCCAAACCACTAGAGATACGCAGTATTTT. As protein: CAWSQTTRDTQYF.

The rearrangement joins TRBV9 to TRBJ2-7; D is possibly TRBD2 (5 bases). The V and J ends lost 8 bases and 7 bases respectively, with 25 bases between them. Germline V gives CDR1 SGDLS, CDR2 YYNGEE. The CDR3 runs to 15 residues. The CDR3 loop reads CARRFKNPPGWEQYF. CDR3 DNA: TGTGCCAGGAGGTTTAAGAACCCCCCGGGGTGGGAGCAGTACTTC.

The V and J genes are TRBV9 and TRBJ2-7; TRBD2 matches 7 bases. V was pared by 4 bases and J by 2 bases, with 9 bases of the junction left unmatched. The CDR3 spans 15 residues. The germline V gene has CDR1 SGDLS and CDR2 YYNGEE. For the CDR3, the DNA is TGTGCCAGCAGCCCGAGGGACTACCAAACCTACGAGCAGTACTTC. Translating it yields CASSPRDYQTYEQYF. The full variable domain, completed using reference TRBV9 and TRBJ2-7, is DSGVTQTPKHLITATGQRVTLRCSPRSGDLSVYWYQQSLDQGLQFLIQYYNGEERAKGNILERFSAQQFPDLHSELNLSSLELGDSALYFCASSPRDYQTYEQYFGPGTRLTVT.

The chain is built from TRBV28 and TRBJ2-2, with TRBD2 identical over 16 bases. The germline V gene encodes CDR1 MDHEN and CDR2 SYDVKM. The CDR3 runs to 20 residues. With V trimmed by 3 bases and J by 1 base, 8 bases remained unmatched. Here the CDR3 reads CASSFGLGLAGGRNTGELFF. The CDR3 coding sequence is TGTGCCAGCAGTTTTGGGTTGGGACTAGCGGGGGGGCGGAACACCGGGGAGCTGTTTTTT.

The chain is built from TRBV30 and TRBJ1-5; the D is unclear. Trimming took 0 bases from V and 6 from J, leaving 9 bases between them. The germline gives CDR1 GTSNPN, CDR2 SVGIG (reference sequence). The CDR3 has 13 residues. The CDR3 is CAWSVRDRQPQHF. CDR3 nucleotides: TGTGCCTGGAGTGTACGCGATCGTCAGCCCCAGCATTTT.

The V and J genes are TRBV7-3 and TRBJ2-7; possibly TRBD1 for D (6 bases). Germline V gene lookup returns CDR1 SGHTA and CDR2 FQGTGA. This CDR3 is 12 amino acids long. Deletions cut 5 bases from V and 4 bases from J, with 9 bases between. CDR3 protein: CASSATGYEQYF. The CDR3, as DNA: TGTGCCAGCAGCGCGACAGGATACGAGCAGTACTTC.

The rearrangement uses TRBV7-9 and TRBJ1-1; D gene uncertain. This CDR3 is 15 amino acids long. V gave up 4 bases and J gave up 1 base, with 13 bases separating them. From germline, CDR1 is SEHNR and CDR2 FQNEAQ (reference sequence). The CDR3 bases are TGTGCCAGCAGCTCAATCCTTGACACGAACACTGAAGCTTTCTTT. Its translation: CASSSILDTNTEAFF.

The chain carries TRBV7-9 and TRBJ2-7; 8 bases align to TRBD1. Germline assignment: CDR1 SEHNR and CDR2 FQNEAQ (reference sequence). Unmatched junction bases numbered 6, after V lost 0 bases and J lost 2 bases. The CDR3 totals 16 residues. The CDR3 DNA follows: TGTGCCAGCAGCTTAGCCAGGGGACAGGCTGCCTACGAGCAGTACTTC. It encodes CASSLARGQAAYEQYF.

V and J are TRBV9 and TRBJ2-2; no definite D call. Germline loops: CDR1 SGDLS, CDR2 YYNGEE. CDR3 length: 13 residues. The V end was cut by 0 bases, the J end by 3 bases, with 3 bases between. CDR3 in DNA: TGTGCCAGCAGCGTAGAGCACACCGGGGAGCTGTTTTTT. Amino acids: CASSVEHTGELFF.

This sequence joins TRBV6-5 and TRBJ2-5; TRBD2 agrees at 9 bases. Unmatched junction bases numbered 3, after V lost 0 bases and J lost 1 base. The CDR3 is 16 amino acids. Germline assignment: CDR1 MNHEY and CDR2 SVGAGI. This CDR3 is CASSYSLAGTQETQYF. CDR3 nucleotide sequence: TGTGCCAGCAGTTACTCGCTAGCGGGGACCCAAGAGACCCAGTACTTC.

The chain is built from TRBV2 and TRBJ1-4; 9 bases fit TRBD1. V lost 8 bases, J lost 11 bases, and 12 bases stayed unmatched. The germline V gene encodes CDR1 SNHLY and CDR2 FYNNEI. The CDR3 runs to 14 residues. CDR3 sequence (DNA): TGTGCCAGCGGGGGCACAGGGGGCCAGTCGAAACTGTTTTTT. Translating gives CASGGTGGQSKLFF.

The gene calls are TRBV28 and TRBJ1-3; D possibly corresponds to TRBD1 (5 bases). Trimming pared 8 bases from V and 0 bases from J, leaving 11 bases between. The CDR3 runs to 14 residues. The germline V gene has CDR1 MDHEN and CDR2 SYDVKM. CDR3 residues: CASRPGGSGNTIYF. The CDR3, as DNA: TGTGCCAGCCGCCCCGGGGGCTCTGGAAACACCATATATTTT.

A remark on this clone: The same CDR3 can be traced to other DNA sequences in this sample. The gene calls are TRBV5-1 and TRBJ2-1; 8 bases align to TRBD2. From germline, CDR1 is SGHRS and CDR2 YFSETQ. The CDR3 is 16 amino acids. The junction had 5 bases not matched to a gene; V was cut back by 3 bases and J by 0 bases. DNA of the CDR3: TGCGCCAGCAGCTGGAGGGCGGGGGGCTCCTACAATGAGCAGTTCTTC. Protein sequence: CASSWRAGGSYNEQFF.

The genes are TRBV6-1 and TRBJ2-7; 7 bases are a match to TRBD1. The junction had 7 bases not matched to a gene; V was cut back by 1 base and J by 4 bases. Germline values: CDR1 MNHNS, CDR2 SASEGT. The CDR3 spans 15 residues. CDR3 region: CASSEVGTVEYEQYF. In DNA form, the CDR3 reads TGTGCCAGCAGTGAAGTCGGGACAGTGGAGTACGAGCAGTACTTC.

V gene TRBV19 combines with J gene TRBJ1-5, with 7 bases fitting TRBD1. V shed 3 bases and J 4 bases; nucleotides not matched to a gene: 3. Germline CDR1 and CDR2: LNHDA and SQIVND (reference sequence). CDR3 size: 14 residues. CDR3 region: CASSITGENQPQHF. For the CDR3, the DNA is TGTGCCAGTAGTATCACAGGGGAGAATCAGCCCCAGCATTTT.